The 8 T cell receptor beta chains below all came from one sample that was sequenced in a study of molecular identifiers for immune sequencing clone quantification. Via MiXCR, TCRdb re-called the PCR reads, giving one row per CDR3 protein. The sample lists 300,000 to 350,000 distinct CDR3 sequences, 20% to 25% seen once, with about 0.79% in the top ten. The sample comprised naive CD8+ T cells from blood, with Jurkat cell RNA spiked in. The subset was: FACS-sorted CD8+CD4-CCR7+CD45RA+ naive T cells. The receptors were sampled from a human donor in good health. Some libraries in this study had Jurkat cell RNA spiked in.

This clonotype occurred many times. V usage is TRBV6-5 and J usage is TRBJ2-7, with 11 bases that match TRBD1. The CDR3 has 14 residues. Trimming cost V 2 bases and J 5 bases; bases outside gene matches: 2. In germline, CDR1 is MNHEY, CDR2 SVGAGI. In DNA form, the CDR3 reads TGTGCCAGCAGTTACGGGACAGGGGGTGACGAGCAGTACTTC. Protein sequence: CASSYGTGGDEQYF.

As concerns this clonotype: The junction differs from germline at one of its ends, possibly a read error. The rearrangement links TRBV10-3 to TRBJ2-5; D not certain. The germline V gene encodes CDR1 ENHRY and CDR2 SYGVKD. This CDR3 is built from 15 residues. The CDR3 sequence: CAISETAVPQEAQYF. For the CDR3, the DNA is TGTGCCATCAGTGAGACGGCAGTACCCCAAGAGGCCCAGTACTTC.

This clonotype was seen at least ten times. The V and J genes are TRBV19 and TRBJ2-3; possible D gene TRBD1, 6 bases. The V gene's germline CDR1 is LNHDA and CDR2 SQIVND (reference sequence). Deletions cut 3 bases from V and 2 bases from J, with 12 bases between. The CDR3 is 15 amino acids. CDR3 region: CASSIDRTYTDTQYF. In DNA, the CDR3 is TGTGCCAGTAGTATTGACAGGACGTACACAGATACGCAGTATTTT.

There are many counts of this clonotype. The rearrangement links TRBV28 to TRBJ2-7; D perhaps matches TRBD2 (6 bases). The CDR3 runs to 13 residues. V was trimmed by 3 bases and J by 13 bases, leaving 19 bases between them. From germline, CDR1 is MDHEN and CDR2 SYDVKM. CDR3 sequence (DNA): TGTGCCAGCAGTTTCCCTGGAGGGGCACCCCAATACTTC. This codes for CASSFPGGAPQYF.

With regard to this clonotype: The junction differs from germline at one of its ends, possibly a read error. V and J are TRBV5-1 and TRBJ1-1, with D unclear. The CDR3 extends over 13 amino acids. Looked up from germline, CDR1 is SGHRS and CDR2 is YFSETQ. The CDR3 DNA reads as TGCGCCAGCAGCTTGGCAGTTAACACTGAAGCTCTCTTT. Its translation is CASSLAVNTEALF.

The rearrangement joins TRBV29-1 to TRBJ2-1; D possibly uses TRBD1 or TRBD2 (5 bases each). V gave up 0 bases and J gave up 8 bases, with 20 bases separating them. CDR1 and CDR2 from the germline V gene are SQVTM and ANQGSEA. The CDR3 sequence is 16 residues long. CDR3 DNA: TGCAGCGTTGAAGATCGGGTCACGGGGACCTCGGATGAGCAGTTCTTC. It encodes CSVEDRVTGTSDEQFF.

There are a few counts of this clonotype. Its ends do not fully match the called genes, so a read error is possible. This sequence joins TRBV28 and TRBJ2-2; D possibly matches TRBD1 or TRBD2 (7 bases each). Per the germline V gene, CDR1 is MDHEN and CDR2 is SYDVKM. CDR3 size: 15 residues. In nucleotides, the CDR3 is TGTGCCGGCAGGGGGGGTCCAAACCCTCCTGGGGAGCTGTTTTTT. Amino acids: CAGRGGPNPPGELFF.

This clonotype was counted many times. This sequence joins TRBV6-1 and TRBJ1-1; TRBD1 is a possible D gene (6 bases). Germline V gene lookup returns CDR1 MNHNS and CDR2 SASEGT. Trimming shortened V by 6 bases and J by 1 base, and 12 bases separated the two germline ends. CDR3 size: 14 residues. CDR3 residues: CASRQGDGNTEAFF. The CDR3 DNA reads TGTGCCAGCAGACAGGGCGACGGGAACACTGAAGCTTTCTTT.